These 7 T cell receptor beta chains originate from one sample sequenced in a study of CD8+ T cells in alopecia areata. Following extraction, RNA underwent reverse transcription to cDNA, which served as the sequencing template. Sequencing used immunoSEQ multiplex PCR; TCRdb keeps in-frame clones, though not all of them. The sample includes approximately 140,000 clones, about nine tenths of them seen just once. Sequenced material: CD8+ T cells sorted from blood, taken at week 0. Receptors originate from a human donor with alopecia areata.

This clone was observed a single time. The CDR3 loop reads CASSPGLLNEQFF. DNA for the CDR3: TGTGCCAGCAGCCCGGGACTTCTCAATGAGCAGTTCTTC. The rearrangement uses TRBV13 and TRBJ2-1, with a possible D match to TRBD2 (6 bases). Germline loops: CDR1 PRHDT, CDR2 FYEKMQ (reference sequence). V dropped 5 bases and J dropped 6 bases, with 11 bases sitting between them. The CDR3 has 13 residues. Supplemented by reference TRBV13 and TRBJ2-1, the full variable domain reads AAGVIQSPRHLIKEKRETATLKCYPIPRHDTVYWYQQGPGQDPQFLISFYEKMQSDKGSIPDRFSAQQFSDYHSELNMSSLELGDSALYFCASSPGLLNEQFFGPGTRLTVL.

J is TRBJ1-1 and V is TRBV6-5; D is unclear. The CDR3 spans 12 residues. Germline V gene sequence: CDR1 MNHEY, CDR2 SVGAGI. Trimming removed 0 bases at V and 7 bases at J, with 6 bases between. In DNA, the CDR3 is TGTGCCAGCAGTTACTCGGGATATGAAGCTTTCTTT. The encoded protein is CASSYSGYEAFF.

J is TRBJ2-1 and V is TRBV19; D unclear. Germline V gene lookup returns CDR1 LNHDA and CDR2 SQIVND (reference sequence). This CDR3 region has 12 residues. The V and J ends lost 6 bases and 8 bases respectively, with 11 bases between them. The CDR3 reads CASSRYHDEQFF. The CDR3 DNA sequence: TGTGCCAGTAGCAGATACCACGATGAGCAGTTCTTC. The full variable domain, in which reference TRBV19 and TRBJ2-1 provide the parts outside the CDR3, is DGGITQSPKYLFRKEGQNVTLSCEQNLNHDAMYWYRQDPGQGLRLIYYSQIVNDFQKGDIAEGYSVSREKKESFPLTVTSAQKNPTAFYLCASSRYHDEQFFGPGTRLTVL.

The chain has TRBV13 and TRBJ2-7; D remains ambiguous. Trimming removed 5 bases from V and 4 bases from J, with 15 bases in between. Germline CDR1 reads PRHDT; CDR2 reads FYEKMQ (reference sequence). The CDR3 sequence is 14 residues long. The CDR3 spells CASSPFGAPYEQYF. The CDR3 nucleotides read TGTGCCAGCAGCCCTTTCGGAGCACCTTACGAGCAGTACTTC.

This sequence joins TRBV5-1 and TRBJ2-1; D may be TRBD1 (6 bases). CDR3 length: 15 residues. Germline CDR1 is SGHRS and CDR2 is YFSETQ. V was cut by 2 bases and J by 5 bases, with 14 bases left in between. CDR3 sequence (DNA): TGCGCCAGCAGCTTCCGGGACACCCGAGACAATGAGCAGTTCTTC. Its protein product is CASSFRDTRDNEQFF.

This chain uses TRBV7-6 with TRBJ2-7; D might be TRBD1 (5 bases). The CDR3 covers 13 residues. The V end was cut by 3 bases, the J end by 5 bases, with 11 bases between. Germline V gene data show CDR1 as SGHVS and CDR2 as FNYEAQ. CDR3: CASSLSQGNEQYF. CDR3 in DNA: TGTGCCAGCAGCTTGAGTCAGGGAAACGAGCAGTACTTC. The full variable domain, completed using reference TRBV7-6 and TRBJ2-7, is GAGVSQSPRYKVTKRGQDVALRCDPISGHVSLYWYRQALGQGPEFLTYFNYEAQQDKSGLPNDRFSAERPEGSISTLTIQRTEQRDSAMYRCASSLSQGNEQYFGPGTRLTVT.

The V and J genes are TRBV7-9 and TRBJ2-7; no reliable D call. Trimming cost V 4 bases and J 1 base, with 11 bases left between them. The germline V gene encodes CDR1 SEHNR and CDR2 FQNEAQ (reference sequence). The CDR3 runs to 14 residues. In DNA, the CDR3 is TGTGCCAGCAGCTCCCAGACGGAATCCTACGAGCAGTACTTC. Its translation is CASSSQTESYEQYF.